The rows below give T cell receptor beta chains drawn from one sample of a study of blood T cell repertoires in COVID-19. Profiled with immunoSEQ multiplex PCR; TCRdb holds only in-frame clones, not every one. The sample lists about 190,000 clones, 70% to 80% occurring once. The sample taken for sequencing was peripheral blood. These receptor sequences come from a woman in her fifties or sixties with acute or convalescent COVID-19. Each CDR3 is given with its conserved first and last residue. The order of the fields is V gene, D gene, J gene, clone size, CDR3 DNA, CDR3 protein. A D gene is named only where the DNA matches it firmly. Rows may omit the clone size; those that give it use once, few, many or a size class.

>TRBV6-2/TRBV6-3|TRBD1|TRBJ2-1|NA
TGTGCCAGCAGTTGGGACAGGGGCGATATCTACAATGAGCAGTTCTTC
CASSWDRGDIYNEQFF
>TRBV7-9|TRBD1|TRBJ2-7|NA
TGTGCCAGCAGCCCGACCCTCGACAGGGTTTCTTCCGAGCAGTACTTC
CASSPTLDRVSSEQYF
>TRBV24-1|TRBD2|TRBJ2-1|few
TGTGCCACCAGTAAGGGACTAGTGAATGAGCAGTTCTTC
CATSKGLVNEQFF
>TRBV19|NA|TRBJ1-2|NA
TGTGCCAGTAGTCAAGAGGCGGGGGCGAACTATGGCTACACCTTC
CASSQEAGANYGYTF
>TRBV25-1|NA|TRBJ1-3|NA
TGTGCCAGCAGTGGCTCCGGAGGGTTCGCTGGAAACACCATATATTTT
CASSGSGGFAGNTIYF
>TRBV5-6|NA|TRBJ2-4|NA
TGTGCCAGCAGCTTGTACAGTGTATACCTCGCCAAAAACATTCAGTACTTC
CASSLYSVYLAKNIQYF
>TRBV19|NA|TRBJ2-3|once
TGTGCCAGTAGTTCTACCCCCCGCACAGATACGCAGTATTTT
CASSSTPRTDTQYF
>TRBV6-5|TRBD1|TRBJ1-2|NA
TGTGCCAGCACCATAGACCCGACAGGGGGCAGAGGCTACACCTTC
CASTIDPTGGRGYTF
>TRBV12-3/TRBV12-4|NA|TRBJ1-5|few
TGTGCCAGCAGTTCCGGACAGTTCCAGCCCCAGCATTTT
CASSSGQFQPQHF
>TRBV7-2|NA|TRBJ1-3|once
TGTGCCAGCGGGCGGATGGGGCCTACTGGAAACACCATATATTTT
CASGRMGPTGNTIYF
>TRBV7-2|TRBD2|TRBJ2-1|NA
TGTGCCAGCAGCGGTCAGGGACTAGCGGGAGGTTATGAGCAGTTCTTC
CASSGQGLAGGYEQFF
>TRBV19|TRBD1|TRBJ1-1|NA
TGTGCCAGTAGTAGTACAGGGGGCCTTACTGAAGCTTTCTTT
CASSSTGGLTEAFF
>TRBV10-2|NA|TRBJ2-2|NA
TGCGCCAGCATCGGTTGGGACACAAAGGGGTCCGGGGAGCTGTTTTTT
CASIGWDTKGSGELFF
>TRBV25-1|NA|TRBJ1-5|NA
TGTGCCAGCAGTGAGGATTGGGCAGGGAATCAGCCCCAGCATTTT
CASSEDWAGNQPQHF
>TRBV2|NA|TRBJ2-3|NA
TGTGCCAGCAGTGATAGTATCGCAGATACGCAGTATTTT
CASSDSIADTQYF
>TRBV6-5|NA|TRBJ2-7|NA
TGTGCCAGCAGCCGGACAGCCCTAGGGGAGCAGTACTTC
CASSRTALGEQYF
>TRBV21-1|NA|TRBJ2-2|NA
TGTGCCAGCAGCAAACGTGCAGGGGAAAAATCCGGGGAGCTGTTTTTT
CASSKRAGEKSGELFF
>TRBV24-1|NA|TRBJ2-7|few
TGTGCCACCAGCCCCGCTGGAGGGGGGGCCTACGAGCAGTACTTC
CATSPAGGGAYEQYF
>TRBV6-2/TRBV6-3|NA|TRBJ1-6|NA
TGTGCCAGCAGCCCTAGTGGAGGGGTCAGCTCCTATAATTCACCCCTCCACTTT
CASSPSGGVSSYNSPLHF
>TRBV29-1|TRBD1|TRBJ2-5|NA
TGCAGCGCTGAGGGACAGTCCAGGATAGAGACCCAGTACTTC
CSAEGQSRIETQYF
>TRBV28|TRBD1|TRBJ1-1|many
TGTGCCAGCAGTTCCTGGGGACAGACGAACACTGAAGCTTTCTTT
CASSSWGQTNTEAFF
>TRBV6-5|NA|TRBJ1-2|few
TGTGCCAGCTCCCGGGACACAAAAAACTATGGCTACACCTTC
CASSRDTKNYGYTF
>TRBV13|TRBD2|TRBJ2-7|NA
TGTGCCAGCAGCTCGACTAGCGGGGTAAATGAGCAGTACTTC
CASSSTSGVNEQYF
>TRBV28|NA|TRBJ2-7|NA
TGTGCCAGCAGTTTGGCCACGGGGGACTCGCAGTACTTC
CASSLATGDSQYF
>TRBV7-2|NA|TRBJ1-1|NA
TGTGCCAGCAGCCGTGGGGTGACAGGAGAAGCTTTCTTT
CASSRGVTGEAFF
>TRBV18|TRBD1|TRBJ1-2|NA
TGTGCCAGCTCACCAGGACAGGAAAACTATGGCTACACCTTC
CASSPGQENYGYTF
>TRBV29-1|NA|TRBJ2-7|NA
TGCAGCGCCATGGGACATCTTGAGCAGTACTTC
CSAMGHLEQYF
>TRBV4-2|TRBD2|TRBJ2-3|NA
TGTGCCAGCAGCCCCCGGGGGGGAAGCACAGATACGCAGTATTTT
CASSPRGGSTDTQYF
>TRBV7-6|TRBD1|TRBJ2-3|few
TGTGCCATCAAAGACTATACGAGGGGGCGAACAGATACGCAGTATTTT
CAIKDYTRGRTDTQYF
>TRBV9|NA|TRBJ2-1|once
TGTGCCAGCAGCTCCCACTCCGGGACTCTCTACAATGAGCAGTTCTTC
CASSSHSGTLYNEQFF
>TRBV5-1|NA|TRBJ1-6|NA
TGCGCCAGCAGCTCCAGGGGAGATTATAATTCACCCCTCCACTTT
CASSSRGDYNSPLHF
>TRBV9|TRBD2|TRBJ2-2|NA
TGTGCCAGCAGCGTTACTAGCGTGAACACCGGGGAGCTGTTTTTT
CASSVTSVNTGELFF
>TRBV11-2|NA|TRBJ1-1|few
TGTGCCAGCAGCGCCCGACCGGGGGGCACTGAAGCTTTCTTT
CASSARPGGTEAFF
>TRBV24-1|TRBD1|TRBJ2-3|few
TGTGCCACCAGTGATCCCGGACAGGGGGGCACAGATACGCAGTATTTT
CATSDPGQGGTDTQYF
>TRBV5-1|NA|TRBJ1-2|few
TGCGCCAGCAGACCTACAGGGTCTAACTATGGCTACACCTTC
CASRPTGSNYGYTF
>TRBV18|NA|TRBJ1-4|NA
TGTGCCAGCTCACAAGGCAGGGGACCAACTAATGAAAAACTGTTTTTT
CASSQGRGPTNEKLFF
>TRBV6-5|TRBD1|TRBJ1-6|NA
TGTGCCAGCAGATTCGGACAGGGCCATTCACCCCTCCACTTT
CASRFGQGHSPLHF
>TRBV5-1|TRBD2|TRBJ2-3|NA
TGCGCCAGCAGCTTGGCCACAGCGGGGGGTAAAGATACGCAGTATTTT
CASSLATAGGKDTQYF
>TRBV18|TRBD1|TRBJ2-7|NA
TGTGCCAGCTCCCGCGAGGGGACAGGAATCTACGAGCAGTACTTC
CASSREGTGIYEQYF
>TRBV3-1/TRBV3-2|TRBD2|TRBJ2-1|NA
TGTGCCAGCAGCCTGCGGACTAGCGGGAGAGGCAATGAGCAGTTCTTC
CASSLRTSGRGNEQFF